The clone carrying this TCR beta chain was counted a few times. The time point denotes: newly diagnosed GD, antithyroid drugs for less than 3 months. TCR sequences were obtained from RNA taken from PBMCs. This record belongs to a study of regulatory T cells in long-lasting Graves disease. Through Arm-PCR of CDR3 regions and iRepertoire HTBI primers, TCR beta libraries were built. TCRdb redid the calling of the multiplex PCR reads with MiXCR, one entry per CDR3 protein. The data hold 300,000 to 400,000 distinct CDR3 sequences, with roughly a sixth observed a single time. Per the germline V gene, CDR1 is SGHRS and CDR2 is YFSETQ. The CDR3 consists of 14 residues. The ends were cut back, 0 bases at V and 6 bases at J, with 13 bases in the middle. The same sample was also used in a study of T cells in Graves' hyperthyroidism and ophthalmopathy. According to that study: Most thyroid-expanded clonotypes above 0.001 were also found in blood.

The chain has TRBV5-1 and TRBJ2-7; D gene unclear. Source: peripheral blood mononuclear cells (PBMCs), taken at new diagnosis, from a patient treated with antithyroid drugs. This receptor was obtained from a man aged 40-49 years with Graves disease. In nucleotides, the CDR3 is TGCGCCAGCAGCTTGGTGGTAGGACCCGGCGAGCAGTACTTC. It codes for CASSLVVGPGEQYF.